This TCR beta chain was sequenced during a study of PD-1 blockade in mismatch repair-deficient tumors. Sequencing used immunoSEQ multiplex PCR; TCRdb keeps in-frame clones, though not all of them. The table records under 50,000 clones, roughly 83% of them present only once. This CDR3 comprises 18 residues. From germline, CDR1 is SQVTM and CDR2 ANQGSEA. V shed 7 bases, J shed 3 bases, and the junction held 14 bases outside the gene matches. The clonotype originates from an adult with mismatch repair-deficient cancer. The rearrangement uses TRBV29-1 and TRBJ2-1, with TRBD2 matching 14 bases. The sequencing here drew on PBMCs, taken about 40 weeks after starting pembrolizumab. The CDR3 coding sequence is TGCAGCGCCGCCGGGACTAGCGGGAGTGGGCGCTTCTACAATGAGCAGTTCTTC. Its protein is CSAAGTSGSGRFYNEQFF.